The clone carrying this T cell receptor (beta chain) appeared a single time. What it binds is not known. The sample is drawn from a study of cytomegalovirus exposure and HLA in healthy donors. Overall study context: An analysis done earlier identified 90 million to 120 million unique TCR beta sequences from around 180 million T cells. Roughly 80 million unique TCRs from HLA-typed donors were held in an early data release. General study results and limits: Follow-up analysis later connected one missense variant in DCLRE1C with trimming of TCR beta V- and J-genes. Roughly uniform sequencing depth across donors was assumed, possibly incorrectly.

The PCR ran on 60 Vbeta and 13 Jbeta primers. Some clones are missing from TCRdb's copy, which holds only in-frame ones; the method was immunoSEQ multiplex PCR. The data show around 150,000 clones, with 60% to 80% seen just once and around 4.6% held by the top ten. CDR1 is SEHNR, CDR2 FQNEAQ, per germline (reference sequence). V was clipped by 0 bases and J by 5 bases, with 15 bases between them. This CDR3 has 16 residues. Sequencing was carried out using PBMCs. The receptor was derived from a man aged 18 to 35 in good health and CMV-seropositive. The chain has TRBV7-9 and TRBJ2-3; perhaps TRBD1 as D (5 bases). The CDR3 region is CASSLAPDTPIDTQYF. The CDR3 DNA reads as TGTGCCAGCAGCTTAGCACCGGACACCCCGATAGATACGCAGTATTTT.